This T cell receptor (beta chain) originates from a study of T cell responses to AZD1222 COVID-19 vaccine. Study outcomes and limitations: Donor demographics were predominantly white British with a female majority; clonal diversity may be underestimated.

The germline gives CDR1 MNHNY, CDR2 SVGAGI (reference sequence). This CDR3 spans 15 amino acids. Losses at the gene ends were 4 bases for V and 5 bases for J; bases not matched to a gene: 8. A note on this clone: Its antigen is undetermined.

TCRdb's table, derived via immunoSEQ multiplex PCR, lists solely in-frame clones and lacks some. The sample has 140,000 to 150,000 clones; about 90% are singletons. The sequencing used peripheral blood, collected 28 days after the second AZD1222 dose. This sequence was found in an adult who received the AZD1222 COVID-19 vaccine. V gene TRBV6-6 combines with J gene TRBJ2-7; 10 bases fit TRBD1. Here the CDR3 DNA reads TGTGCCAGCAGTTCACGACAGGGGGCTACCGACGAGCAGTACTTC. Encoded protein: CASSSRQGATDEQYF.